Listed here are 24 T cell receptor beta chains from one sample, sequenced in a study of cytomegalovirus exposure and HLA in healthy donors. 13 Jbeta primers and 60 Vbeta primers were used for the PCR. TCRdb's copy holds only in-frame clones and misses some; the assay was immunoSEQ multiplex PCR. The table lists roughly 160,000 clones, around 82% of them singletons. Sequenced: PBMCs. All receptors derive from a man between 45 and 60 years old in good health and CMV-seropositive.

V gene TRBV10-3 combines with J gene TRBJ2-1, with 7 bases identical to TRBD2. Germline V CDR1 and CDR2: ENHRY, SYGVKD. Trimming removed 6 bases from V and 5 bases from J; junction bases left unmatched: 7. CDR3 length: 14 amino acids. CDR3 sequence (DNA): TGTGCCATCAGATGGCGGGAGCACAACAATGAGCAGTTCTTC. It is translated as CAIRWREHNNEQFF.

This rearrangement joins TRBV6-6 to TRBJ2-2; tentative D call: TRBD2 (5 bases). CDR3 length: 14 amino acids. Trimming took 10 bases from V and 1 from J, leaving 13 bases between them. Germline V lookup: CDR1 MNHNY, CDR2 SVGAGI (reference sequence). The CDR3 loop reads CATRPGENTGELFF. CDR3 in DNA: TGTGCCACGCGACCCGGGGAGAACACCGGGGAGCTGTTTTTT.

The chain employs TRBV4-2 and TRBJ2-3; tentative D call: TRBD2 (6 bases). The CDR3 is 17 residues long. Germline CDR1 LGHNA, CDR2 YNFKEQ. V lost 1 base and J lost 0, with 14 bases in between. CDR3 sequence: CASSQGVGSGSTDTQYF. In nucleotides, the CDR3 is TGTGCCAGCAGCCAAGGGGTAGGTAGCGGCAGCACAGATACGCAGTATTTT.

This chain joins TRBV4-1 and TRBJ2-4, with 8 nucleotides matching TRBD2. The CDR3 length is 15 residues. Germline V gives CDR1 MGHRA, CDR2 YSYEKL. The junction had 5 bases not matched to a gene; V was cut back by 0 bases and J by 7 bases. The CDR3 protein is CASSQDPGGANIQYF. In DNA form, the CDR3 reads TGCGCCAGCAGCCAAGATCCCGGGGGGGCCAACATTCAGTACTTC.

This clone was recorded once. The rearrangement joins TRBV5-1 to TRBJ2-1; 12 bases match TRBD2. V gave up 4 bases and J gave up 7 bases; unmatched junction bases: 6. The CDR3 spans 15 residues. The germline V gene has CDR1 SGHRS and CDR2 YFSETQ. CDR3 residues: CASSPGLAGLNEQFF. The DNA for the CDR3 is TGCGCCAGCAGCCCGGGACTAGCGGGTTTGAATGAGCAGTTCTTC.

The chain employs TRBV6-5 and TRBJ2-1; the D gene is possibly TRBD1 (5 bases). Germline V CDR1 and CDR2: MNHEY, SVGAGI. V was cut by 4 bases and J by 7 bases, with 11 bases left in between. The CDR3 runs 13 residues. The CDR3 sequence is CASSSQGGNEQFF. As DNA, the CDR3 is TGTGCCAGCAGTTCCCAGGGTGGGAATGAGCAGTTCTTC.

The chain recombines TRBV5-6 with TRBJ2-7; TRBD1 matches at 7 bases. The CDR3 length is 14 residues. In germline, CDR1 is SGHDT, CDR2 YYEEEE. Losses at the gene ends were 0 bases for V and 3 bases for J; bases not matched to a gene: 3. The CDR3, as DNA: TGTGCCAGCAGCTTGGGACAGGGTGGCTACGAGCAGTACTTC. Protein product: CASSLGQGGYEQYF.

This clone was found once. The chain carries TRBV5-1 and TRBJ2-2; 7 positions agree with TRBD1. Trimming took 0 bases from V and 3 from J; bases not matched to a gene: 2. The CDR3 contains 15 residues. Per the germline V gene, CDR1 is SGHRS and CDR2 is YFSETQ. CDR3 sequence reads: CASSLGTGYTGELFF. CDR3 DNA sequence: TGCGCCAGCAGCTTGGGGACAGGCTACACCGGGGAGCTGTTTTTT.

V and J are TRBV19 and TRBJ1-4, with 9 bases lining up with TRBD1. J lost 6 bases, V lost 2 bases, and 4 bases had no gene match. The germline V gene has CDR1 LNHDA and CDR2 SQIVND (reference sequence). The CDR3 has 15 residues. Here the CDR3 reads CASSITGQGDEKLFF. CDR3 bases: TGTGCCAGTAGTATAACGGGACAGGGAGATGAAAAACTGTTTTTT.

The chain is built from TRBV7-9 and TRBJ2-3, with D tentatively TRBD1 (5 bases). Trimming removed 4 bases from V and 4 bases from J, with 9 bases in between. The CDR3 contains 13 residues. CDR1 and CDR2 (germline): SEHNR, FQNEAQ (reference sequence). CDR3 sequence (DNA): TGTGCCAGCAGCTCGAGACAGCCAGATACGCAGTATTTT. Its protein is CASSSRQPDTQYF. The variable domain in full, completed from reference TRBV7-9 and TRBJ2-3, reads DTGVSQNPRHKITKRGQNVTFRCDPISEHNRLYWYRQTLGQGPEFLTYFQNEAQLEKSRLLSDRFSAERPKGSFSTLEIQRTEQGDSAMYLCASSSRQPDTQYFGPGTRLTVL.

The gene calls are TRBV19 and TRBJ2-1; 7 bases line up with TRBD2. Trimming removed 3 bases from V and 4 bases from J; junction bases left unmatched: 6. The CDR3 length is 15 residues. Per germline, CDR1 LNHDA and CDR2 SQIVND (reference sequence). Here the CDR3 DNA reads TGTGCCAGTAGTATGGAAGCGGGGAGTTACAATGAGCAGTTCTTC. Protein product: CASSMEAGSYNEQFF.

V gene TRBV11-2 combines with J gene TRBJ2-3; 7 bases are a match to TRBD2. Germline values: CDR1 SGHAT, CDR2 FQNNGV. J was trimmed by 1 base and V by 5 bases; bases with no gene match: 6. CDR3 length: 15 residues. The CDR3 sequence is CASSPPSGGTDTQYF. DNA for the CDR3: TGTGCCAGCAGCCCCCCCAGCGGGGGCACAGATACGCAGTATTTT.

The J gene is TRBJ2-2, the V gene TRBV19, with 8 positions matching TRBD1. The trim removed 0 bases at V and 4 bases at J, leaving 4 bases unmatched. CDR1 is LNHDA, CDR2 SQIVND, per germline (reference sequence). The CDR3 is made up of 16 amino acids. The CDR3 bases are TGTGCCAGTAGTATAGACAGGGGGCGGATCACCGGGGAGCTGTTTTTT. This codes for CASSIDRGRITGELFF.

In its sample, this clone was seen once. CDR3: CAIRGGLTYNEQFF. The CDR3 nucleotides read TGTGCCATTCGCGGGGGCCTCACCTACAATGAGCAGTTCTTC. This chain connects TRBV6-6 to TRBJ2-1, with D perhaps TRBD2 (7 bases). This CDR3 comprises 14 residues. Trimming removed 10 bases from V and 2 bases from J, with 15 bases in between. The germline gives CDR1 MNHNY, CDR2 SVGAGI (reference sequence).

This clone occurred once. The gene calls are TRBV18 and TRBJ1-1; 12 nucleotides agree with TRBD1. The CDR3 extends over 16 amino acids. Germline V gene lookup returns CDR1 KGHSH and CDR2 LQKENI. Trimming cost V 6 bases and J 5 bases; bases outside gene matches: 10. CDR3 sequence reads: CASSPRDRGRATEAFF. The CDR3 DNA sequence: TGTGCCAGCTCGCCCCGGGACAGGGGGCGGGCGACTGAAGCTTTCTTT. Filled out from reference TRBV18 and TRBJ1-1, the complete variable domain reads NAGVMQNPRHLVRRRGQEARLRCSPMKGHSHVYWYRQLPEEGLKFMVYLQKENIIDESGMPKERFSAEFPKEGPSILRIQQVVRGDSAAYFCASSPRDRGRATEAFFGQGTRLTVV.

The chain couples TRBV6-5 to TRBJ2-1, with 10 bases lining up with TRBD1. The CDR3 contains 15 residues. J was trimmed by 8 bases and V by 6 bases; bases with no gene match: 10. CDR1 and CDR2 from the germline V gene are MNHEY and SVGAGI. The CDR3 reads CASSRPGTGAYEQFF. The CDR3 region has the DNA TGTGCCAGCAGCCGCCCCGGGACAGGGGCCTATGAGCAGTTCTTC.

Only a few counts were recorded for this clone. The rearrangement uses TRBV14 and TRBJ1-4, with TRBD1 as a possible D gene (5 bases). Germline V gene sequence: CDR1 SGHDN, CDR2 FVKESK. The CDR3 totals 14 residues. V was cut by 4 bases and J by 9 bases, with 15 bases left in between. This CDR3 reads CASSRTQQDQKLFF. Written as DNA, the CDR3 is TGTGCCAGCAGCCGTACCCAACAGGACCAAAAACTGTTTTTT.

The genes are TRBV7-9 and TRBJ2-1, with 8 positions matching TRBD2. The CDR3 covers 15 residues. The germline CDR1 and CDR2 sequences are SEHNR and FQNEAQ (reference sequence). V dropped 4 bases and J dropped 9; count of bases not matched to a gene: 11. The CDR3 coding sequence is TGTGCCAGCAGCTCCCCGATTAGCGGGAAGGGTGAGCAGTTCTTC. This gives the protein CASSSPISGKGEQFF.

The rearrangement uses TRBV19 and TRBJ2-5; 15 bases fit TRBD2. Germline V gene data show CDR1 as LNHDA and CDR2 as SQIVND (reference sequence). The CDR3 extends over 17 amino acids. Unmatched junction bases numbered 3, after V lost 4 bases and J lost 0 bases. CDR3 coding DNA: TGTGCCAGTAGTACCGGGACTAGCGGGGGGAACCAAGAGACCCAGTACTTC. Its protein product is CASSTGTSGGNQETQYF.

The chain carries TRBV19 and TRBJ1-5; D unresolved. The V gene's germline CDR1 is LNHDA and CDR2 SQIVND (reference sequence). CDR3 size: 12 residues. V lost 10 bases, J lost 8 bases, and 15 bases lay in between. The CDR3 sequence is CATMGGSEPQHF. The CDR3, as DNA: TGTGCCACCATGGGAGGGTCGGAGCCCCAGCATTTT. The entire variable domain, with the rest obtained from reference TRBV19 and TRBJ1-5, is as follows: DGGITQSPKYLFRKEGQNVTLSCEQNLNHDAMYWYRQDPGQGLRLIYYSQIVNDFQKGDIAEGYSVSREKKESFPLTVTSAQKNPTAFYLCATMGGSEPQHFGDGTRLSIL.

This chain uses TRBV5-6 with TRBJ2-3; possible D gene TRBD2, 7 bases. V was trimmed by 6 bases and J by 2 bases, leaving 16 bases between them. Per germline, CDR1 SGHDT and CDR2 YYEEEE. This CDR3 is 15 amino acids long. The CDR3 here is CASTLPGGLTDTQYF. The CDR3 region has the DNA TGTGCCAGCACCCTCCCGGGGGGCCTCACAGATACGCAGTATTTT.

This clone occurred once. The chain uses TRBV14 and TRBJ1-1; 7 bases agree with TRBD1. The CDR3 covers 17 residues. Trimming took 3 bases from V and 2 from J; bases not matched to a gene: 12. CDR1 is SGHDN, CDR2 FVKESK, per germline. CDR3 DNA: TGTGCCAGCAGCCACTATGGAGAGGGGGCTATCAACACTGAAGCTTTCTTT. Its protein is CASSHYGEGAINTEAFF. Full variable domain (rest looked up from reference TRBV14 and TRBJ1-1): EAGVTQFPSHSVIEKGQTVTLRCDPISGHDNLYWYRRVMGKEIKFLLHFVKESKQDESGMPNNRFLAERTGGTYSTLKVQPAELEDSGVYFCASSHYGEGAINTEAFFGQGTRLTVV.

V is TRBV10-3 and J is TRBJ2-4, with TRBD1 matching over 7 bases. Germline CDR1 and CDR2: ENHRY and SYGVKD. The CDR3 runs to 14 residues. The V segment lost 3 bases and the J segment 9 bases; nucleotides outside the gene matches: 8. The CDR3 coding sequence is TGTGCCATCAGTGAACAGGGGAATAACGCCATTCAGTACTTC. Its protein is CAISEQGNNAIQYF.

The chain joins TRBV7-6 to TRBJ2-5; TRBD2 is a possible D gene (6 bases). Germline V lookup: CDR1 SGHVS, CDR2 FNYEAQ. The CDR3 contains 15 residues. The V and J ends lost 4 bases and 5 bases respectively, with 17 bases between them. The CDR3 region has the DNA TGTGCCAGCAGCTCCCGGGAGAGGGATCGGGAGACCCAGTACTTC. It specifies CASSSRERDRETQYF.